The rows below give T cell receptor beta chains drawn from one sample of a study of T-cell reconstitution after alpha-beta-depleted transplantation in children. TCRdb redid the calling of the PCR reads with MiXCR, one entry per CDR3 protein. The repertoire holds fewer than 35,000 distinct CDR3 sequences, with 15% to 20% as singletons. The sequencing here drew on PBMCs, mostly from graft donor cells, taken 60 days after TCRalphabeta/CD19-depleted stem cell transplant. The receptors come from a male patient between 2 and 15 years old who had a stem cell transplant for acute lymphoblastic leukemia, so the T cells may come from the graft donor. The CDR3 runs from the conserved cysteine through the conserved F or W. D genes are given only for firm matches. Size tells how often a clone was seen (once, few, many) or the class of an expanded clone, and some rows leave it out.

cdr3_length j_call v_call clone_size d_call cdr3_nt cdr3_aa
15 TRBJ1-2 TRBV28 - - TGTGCCAGCAGCCGCGCCAGTGGACAAGTCTATGGCTACACCTTC CASSRASGQVYGYTF
15 TRBJ1-3 TRBV28 many TRBD1 TGTGCCAGCAGCCCCGACAGGGGTTCTGGAAACACCATATATTTT CASSPDRGSGNTIYF
15 TRBJ2-1 TRBV7-2 few - TGTGCCAGCAGCTCCACCGGGACCCGCCCGAATGAGCAGTTCTTC CASSSTGTRPNEQFF
15 TRBJ1-5 TRBV7-6 many - TGTGCCAGCAGCCCTAACGGGGCGAGCAATCAGCCCCAGCATTTT CASSPNGASNQPQHF
13 TRBJ1-4 TRBV20-1 many - TGCAGTGCTAGGGGGGGGCCTCACGAAAAACTGTTTTTT CSARGGPHEKLFF
16 TRBJ2-3 TRBV20-1 - TRBD2 TGCAGTGCTAGAGAAGGCAGCGGGAGGCTCTGGGATACGCAGTATTTT CSAREGSGRLWDTQYF
17 TRBJ2-7 TRBV20-1 few - TGCAGTGCTAGCTCTCGCAGAACACTAGATTCTACTGAGAAGCAGTACTTC CSASSRRTLDSTEKQYF
13 TRBJ2-5 TRBV25-1 many - TGTGCCAGCAGTGAATTTACAGGGAAGACCCAGTACTTC CASSEFTGKTQYF
16 TRBJ2-2 TRBV12-3/TRBV12-4 - - TGTGCCAGCAGAACTGGGGATGGGGGCTCAAGCGGGGAGCTGTTTTTT CASRTGDGGSSGELFF
17 TRBJ2-6 TRBV20-1 many TRBD1 TGCAGTGCGGAGACCGGGACAGGCCCCTCTGGGGCCAACGTCCTGACTTTC CSAETGTGPSGANVLTF
11 TRBJ2-7 TRBV12-3/TRBV12-4 few - TGTGCCAGCAGTTACCTCTACGAGCAGTACTTC CASSYLYEQYF
14 TRBJ1-1 TRBV12-3/TRBV12-4 few - TGTGCCAGCTATCAAGCCCCCCGGGGCCCTGAAGCTTTCTTT CASYQAPRGPEAFF
14 TRBJ1-5 TRBV7-9 - - TGTGCCAGCAGCATGGGACCGATCAATCAGCCCCAGCATTTT CASSMGPINQPQHF
13 TRBJ1-1 TRBV10-3 - - TGTGCCATCAGGACGGGAAGCAACACTGAAGCTTTCTTT CAIRTGSNTEAFF
14 TRBJ2-3 TRBV11-2 - - TGTGCCAGCAGCTTACGCAGGTTCCTGGATACGCAGTATTTT CASSLRRFLDTQYF
18 TRBJ2-3 TRBV9 - - TGTGCCAGCAGCGTCACTAGCCCCCCGAGCCATAGCACAGATACGCAGTATTTT CASSVTSPPSHSTDTQYF
14 TRBJ1-1 TRBV27 few TRBD1 TGTGCCAGCAGTCACGGACAGGGGGCCACTGAAGCTTTCTTT CASSHGQGATEAFF
15 TRBJ1-3 TRBV27 few - TGTGCCAGCAGTGCCTCAGTTATCTCTGGAAACACCATATATTTT CASSASVISGNTIYF
13 TRBJ2-5 TRBV7-6 - - TGTGCCAGCAGCACCCTACAGTTCGAGACCCAGTACTTC CASSTLQFETQYF
14 TRBJ2-2 TRBV19 - - TGTGCCAGTAGTATCCTGTTAGTTACCGGGGAGCTGTTTTTT CASSILLVTGELFF
19 TRBJ1-5 TRBV28 many - TGTGCCAGCAGCTCCGGGGGGGACATGGCCTTCGTCAGCAATCAGCCCCAGCATTTT CASSSGGDMAFVSNQPQHF
15 TRBJ2-6 TRBV11-2 few - TGTGCCAGCAGCTTGGTTCTAACTGGGGCCAACGTCCTGACTTTC CASSLVLTGANVLTF
13 TRBJ2-1 TRBV14 many TRBD2 TGTGCCAGCAGTTTCCCTCCGGGACTAGAATACTTCTTC CASSFPPGLEYFF
14 TRBJ2-2 TRBV10-3 - - TGTGCCATCTCCAGAGCCTCTAACACCGGGGAGCTGTTTTTT CAISRASNTGELFF